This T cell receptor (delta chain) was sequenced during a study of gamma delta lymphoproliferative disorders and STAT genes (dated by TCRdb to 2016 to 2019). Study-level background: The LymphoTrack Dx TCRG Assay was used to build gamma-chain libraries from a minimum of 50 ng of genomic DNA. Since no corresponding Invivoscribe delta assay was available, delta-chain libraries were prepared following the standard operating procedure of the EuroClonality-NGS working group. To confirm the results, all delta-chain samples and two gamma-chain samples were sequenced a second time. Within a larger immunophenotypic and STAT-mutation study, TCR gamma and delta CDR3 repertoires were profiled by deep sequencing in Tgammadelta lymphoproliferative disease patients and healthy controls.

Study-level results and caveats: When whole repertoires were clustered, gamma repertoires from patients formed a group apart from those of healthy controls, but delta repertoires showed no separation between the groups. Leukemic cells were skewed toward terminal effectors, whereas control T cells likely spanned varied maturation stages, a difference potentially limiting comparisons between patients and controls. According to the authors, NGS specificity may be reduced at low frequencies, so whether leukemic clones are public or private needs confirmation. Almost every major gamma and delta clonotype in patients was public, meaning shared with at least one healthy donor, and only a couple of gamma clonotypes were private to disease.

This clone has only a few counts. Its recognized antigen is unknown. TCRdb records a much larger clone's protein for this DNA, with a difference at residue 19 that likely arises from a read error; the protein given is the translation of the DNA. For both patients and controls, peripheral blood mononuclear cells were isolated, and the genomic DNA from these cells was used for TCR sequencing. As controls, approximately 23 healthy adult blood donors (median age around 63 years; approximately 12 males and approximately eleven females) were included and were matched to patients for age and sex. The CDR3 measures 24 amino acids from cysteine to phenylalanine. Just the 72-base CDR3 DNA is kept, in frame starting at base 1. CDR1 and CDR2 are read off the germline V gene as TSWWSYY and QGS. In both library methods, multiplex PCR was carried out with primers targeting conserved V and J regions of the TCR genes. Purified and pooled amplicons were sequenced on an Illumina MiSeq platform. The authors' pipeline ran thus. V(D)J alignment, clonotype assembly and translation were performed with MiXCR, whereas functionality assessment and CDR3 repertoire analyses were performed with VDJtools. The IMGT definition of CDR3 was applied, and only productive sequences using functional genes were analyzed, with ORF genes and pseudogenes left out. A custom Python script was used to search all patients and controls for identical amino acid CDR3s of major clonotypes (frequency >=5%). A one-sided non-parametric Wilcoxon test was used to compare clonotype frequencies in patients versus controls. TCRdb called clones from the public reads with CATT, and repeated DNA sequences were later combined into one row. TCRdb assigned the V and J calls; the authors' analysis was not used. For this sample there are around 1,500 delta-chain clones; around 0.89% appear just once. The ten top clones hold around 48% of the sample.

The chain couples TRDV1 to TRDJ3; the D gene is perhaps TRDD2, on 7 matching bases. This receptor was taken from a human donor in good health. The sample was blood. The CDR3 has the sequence CALGELSFFFLRTGSSWDARQMFF. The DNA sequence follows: TGTGCTCTTGGGGAACTTTCCTTCTTTTTCCTACGTACTGGGAGCTCCTGGGACGCCCGACAGATGTTTTTC.